This T cell receptor beta chain was identified in a study of metastatic and nonmetastatic thyroid tumors. At the level of the study: A comparison of repertoires was made across blood and tumor or nodule tissue from malignant and benign thyroid patients.

The germline V and J ends were trimmed by 3 bases and 4 bases, with 10 bases remaining between them. This CDR3 has 13 amino acids. Germline CDR1 and CDR2: MDHEN and SYDVKM. No treatment of any kind had been given to any patient before thyroid surgery. This clone was counted ten times or more. The antigen is unknown. Original data processing: To classify distant metastasis in papillary thyroid cancer, a model was built from CDR3 differences across clinicopathological groups. TCRdb ran MiXCR on the PCR reads. The V and J calls were not made by the authors but by TCRdb's processing. The sample contains some 23,000 clones, around an eighth of which appear only once. General observations from the study: It was reportedly found that TCR beta diversity was significantly higher in malignant thyroid tumors than in benign nodules, a difference seen in both blood and tumor samples.

The sequence was collected from a female donor with papillary thyroid cancer or a benign thyroid nodule (not recorded which). Some clones in this sample may be carry-over from other donors' samples. V and J are TRBV28 and TRBJ2-7, with D possibly matching TRBD1 (6 bases). Specimen: blood. The CDR3 nucleotides read TGTGCCAGCAGTTTTTCCGGGACATACGAGCAGTACTTC. It encodes CASSFSGTYEQYF.